This TCR beta chain was captured by sequencing in a study of T cell repertoires in cytomegalovirus infection. Many counts were recorded for this clonotype. TCRdb analysed the reads with MiXCR anew, one entry per CDR3 protein. There are about 460,000 distinct CDR3 sequences in the sample; over 9% occur only once, and about 10% lies in the top ten. V gave up 5 bases and J gave up 5 bases; unmatched junction bases: 10. The CDR3 covers 15 residues. Looked up from germline, CDR1 is SGHTA and CDR2 is FQGNSA. Material for sequencing was PBMCs. The rearrangement joins TRBV7-2 to TRBJ2-7; TRBD1 agrees at 9 bases. This TCR was sampled from a human donor in good health (CMV status not recorded). Some clones in this sample may be carry-over from other donors' samples. CDR3 sequence (DNA): TGTGCCAGCAGCCTCACCGGGACAGGGCTCAACGAGCAGTACTTC. Protein sequence: CASSLTGTGLNEQYF.